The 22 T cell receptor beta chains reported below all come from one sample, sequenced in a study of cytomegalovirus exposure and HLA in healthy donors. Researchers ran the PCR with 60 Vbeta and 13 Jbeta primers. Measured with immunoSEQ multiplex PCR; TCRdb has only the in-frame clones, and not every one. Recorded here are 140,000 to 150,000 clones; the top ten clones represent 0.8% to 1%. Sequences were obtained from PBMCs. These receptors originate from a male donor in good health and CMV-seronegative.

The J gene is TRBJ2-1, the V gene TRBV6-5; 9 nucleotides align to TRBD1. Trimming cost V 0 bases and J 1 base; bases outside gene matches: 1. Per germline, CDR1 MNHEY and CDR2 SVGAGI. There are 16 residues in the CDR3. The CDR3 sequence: CASSYSTGGSYNEQFF. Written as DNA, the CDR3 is TGTGCCAGCAGTTACTCGACAGGGGGTTCCTACAATGAGCAGTTCTTC.

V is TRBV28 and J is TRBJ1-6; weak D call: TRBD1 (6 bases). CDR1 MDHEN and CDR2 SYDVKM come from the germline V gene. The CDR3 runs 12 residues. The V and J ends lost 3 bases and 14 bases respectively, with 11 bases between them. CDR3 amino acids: CASSFYGGSLHF. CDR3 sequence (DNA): TGTGCCAGCAGTTTTTATGGGGGCTCCCTCCACTTT.

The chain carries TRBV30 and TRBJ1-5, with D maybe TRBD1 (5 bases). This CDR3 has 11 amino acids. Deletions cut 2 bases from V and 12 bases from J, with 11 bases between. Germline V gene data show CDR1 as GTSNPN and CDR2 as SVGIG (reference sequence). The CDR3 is CAWSYGAHQHF. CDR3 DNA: TGTGCCTGGAGTTATGGGGCGCACCAGCATTTT. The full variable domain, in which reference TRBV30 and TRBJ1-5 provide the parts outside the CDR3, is SQTIHQWPATLVQPVGSPLSLECTVEGTSNPNLYWYRQAAGRGLQLLFYSVGIGQISSEVPQNLSASRPQDRQFILSSKKLLLSDSGFYLCAWSYGAHQHFGDGTRLSIL.

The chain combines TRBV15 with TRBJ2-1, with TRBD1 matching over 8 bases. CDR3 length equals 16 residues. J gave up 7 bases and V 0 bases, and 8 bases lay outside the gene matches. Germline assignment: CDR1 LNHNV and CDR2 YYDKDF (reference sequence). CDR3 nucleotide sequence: TGTGCCACCAGCAGAGATGGACAGGGAGGAATTAATGAGCAGTTCTTC. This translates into CATSRDGQGGINEQFF.

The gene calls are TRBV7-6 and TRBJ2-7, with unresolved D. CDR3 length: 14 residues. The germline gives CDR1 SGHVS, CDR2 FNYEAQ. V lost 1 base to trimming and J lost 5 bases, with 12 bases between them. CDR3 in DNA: TGTGCCAGCAGCTTAGAGCAAGGAGTTGACGAGCAGTACTTC. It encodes CASSLEQGVDEQYF. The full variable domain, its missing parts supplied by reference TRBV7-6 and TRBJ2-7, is GAGVSQSPRYKVTKRGQDVALRCDPISGHVSLYWYRQALGQGPEFLTYFNYEAQQDKSGLPNDRFSAERPEGSISTLTIQRTEQRDSAMYRCASSLEQGVDEQYFGPGTRLTVT.

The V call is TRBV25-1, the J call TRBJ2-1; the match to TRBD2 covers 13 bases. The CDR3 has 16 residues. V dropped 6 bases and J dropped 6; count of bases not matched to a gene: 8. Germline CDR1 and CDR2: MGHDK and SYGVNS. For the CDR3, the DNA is TGTGCCAGCAGGGAAACAACTAGCGGGAGGGCCAATGAGCAGTTCTTC. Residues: CASRETTSGRANEQFF.

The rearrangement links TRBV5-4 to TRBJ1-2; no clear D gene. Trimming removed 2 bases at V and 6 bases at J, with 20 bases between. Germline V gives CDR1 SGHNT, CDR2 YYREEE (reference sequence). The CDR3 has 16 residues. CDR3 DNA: TGTGCCAGCAGCTTTCCGGCGGCGTCGTGGCTGGATGGCTACACCTTC. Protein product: CASSFPAASWLDGYTF.

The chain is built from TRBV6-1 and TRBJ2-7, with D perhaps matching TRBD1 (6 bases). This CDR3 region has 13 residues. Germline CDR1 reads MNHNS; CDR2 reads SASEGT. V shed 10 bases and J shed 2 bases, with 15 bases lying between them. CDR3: CATRQTGPYEQYF. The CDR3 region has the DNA TGTGCCACCCGCCAGACAGGTCCCTACGAGCAGTACTTC.

For the CDR3, the DNA is TGTGCCAGCAGGATACAGGTGGGGGGGACTGAAGCTTTCTTT. Translated: CASRIQVGGTEAFF. The rearrangement links TRBV6-5 to TRBJ1-1; TRBD1 is a possible D gene (5 bases). V was trimmed by 6 bases and J by 5 bases, leaving 16 bases between them. Germline loops: CDR1 MNHEY, CDR2 SVGAGI. This CDR3 comprises 14 residues.

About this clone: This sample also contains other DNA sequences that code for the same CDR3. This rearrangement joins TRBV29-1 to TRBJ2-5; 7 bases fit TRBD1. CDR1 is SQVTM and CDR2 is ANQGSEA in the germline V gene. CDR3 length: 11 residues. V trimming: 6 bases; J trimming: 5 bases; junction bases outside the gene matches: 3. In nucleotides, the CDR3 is TGCAGCGTCGGGACAGTTGAGACCCAGTACTTC. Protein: CSVGTVETQYF. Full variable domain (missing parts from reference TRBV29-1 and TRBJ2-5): SAVISQKPSRDICQRGTSLTIQCQVDSQVTMMFWYRQQPGQSLTLIATANQGSEATYESGFVIDKFPISRPNLTFSTLTVSNMSPEDSSIYLCSVGTVETQYFGPGTRLLVL.

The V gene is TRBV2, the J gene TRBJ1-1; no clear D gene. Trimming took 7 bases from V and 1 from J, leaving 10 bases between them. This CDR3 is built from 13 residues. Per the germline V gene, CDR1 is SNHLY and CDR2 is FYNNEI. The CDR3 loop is CASKAETNTEAFF. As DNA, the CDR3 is TGTGCCAGCAAGGCGGAAACGAACACTGAAGCTTTCTTT. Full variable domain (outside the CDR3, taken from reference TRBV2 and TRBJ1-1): EPEVTQTPSHQVTQMGQEVILRCVPISNHLYFYWYRQILGQKVEFLVSFYNNEISEKSEIFDDQFSVERPDGSNFTLKIRSTKLEDSAMYFCASKAETNTEAFFGQGTRLTVV.

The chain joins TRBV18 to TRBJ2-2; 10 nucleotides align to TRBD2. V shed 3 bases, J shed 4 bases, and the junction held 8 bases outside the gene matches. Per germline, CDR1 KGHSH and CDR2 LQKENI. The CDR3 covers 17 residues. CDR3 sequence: CASSPRAGGRGTGELFF. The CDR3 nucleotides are TGTGCCAGCTCACCCAGAGCGGGGGGGCGGGGCACCGGGGAGCTGTTTTTT.

In nucleotides, the CDR3 is TGCGCCAGCAGCCAGGCTGGGACAGTCAATTATGGCTACACCTTC. It yields the protein CASSQAGTVNYGYTF. The chain employs TRBV4-3 and TRBJ1-2; 7 positions match TRBD1. Per germline, CDR1 LGHNA and CDR2 YSLEER. V dropped 3 bases and J dropped 5; count of bases not matched to a gene: 9. The CDR3 runs to 15 residues.

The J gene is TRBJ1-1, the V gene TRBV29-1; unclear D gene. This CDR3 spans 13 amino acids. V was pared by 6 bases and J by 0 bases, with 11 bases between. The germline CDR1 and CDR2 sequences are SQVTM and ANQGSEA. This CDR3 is CSVPLNMNTEAFF. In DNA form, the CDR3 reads TGCAGCGTCCCGCTCAACATGAACACTGAAGCTTTCTTT. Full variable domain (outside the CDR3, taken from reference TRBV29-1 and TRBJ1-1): SAVISQKPSRDICQRGTSLTIQCQVDSQVTMMFWYRQQPGQSLTLIATANQGSEATYESGFVIDKFPISRPNLTFSTLTVSNMSPEDSSIYLCSVPLNMNTEAFFGQGTRLTVV.

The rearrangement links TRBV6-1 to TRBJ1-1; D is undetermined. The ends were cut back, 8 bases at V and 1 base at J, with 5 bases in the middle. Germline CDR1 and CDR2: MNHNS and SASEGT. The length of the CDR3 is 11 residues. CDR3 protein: CASCENTEAFF. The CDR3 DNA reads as TGTGCCAGCTGCGAGAACACTGAAGCTTTCTTT.

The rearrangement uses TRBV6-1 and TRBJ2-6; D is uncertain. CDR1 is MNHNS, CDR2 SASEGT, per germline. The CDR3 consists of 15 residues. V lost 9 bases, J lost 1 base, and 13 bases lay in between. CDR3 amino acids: CASNNADSGANVLTF. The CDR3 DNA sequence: TGTGCCAGTAATAACGCAGATTCTGGGGCCAACGTCCTGACTTTC.

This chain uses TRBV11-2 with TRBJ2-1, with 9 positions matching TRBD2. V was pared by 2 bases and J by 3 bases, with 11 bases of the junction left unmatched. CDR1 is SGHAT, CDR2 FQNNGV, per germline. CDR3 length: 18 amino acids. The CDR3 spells CASSLILGTSGLYNEQFF. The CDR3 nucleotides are TGTGCCAGCAGCTTAATTTTAGGAACTAGCGGGCTCTACAATGAGCAGTTCTTC.

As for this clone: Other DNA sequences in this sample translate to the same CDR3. Here the CDR3 DNA reads TGCAGTGCTAGATCCGGGGAGACCCAGTACTTC. Translation gives CSARSGETQYF. The chain joins TRBV20-1 to TRBJ2-5, with D unresolved. In germline, CDR1 is DFQATT, CDR2 SNEGSKA (reference sequence). With 2 bases removed from V and 5 bases from J, the gap between germline ends came to 6 bases. The CDR3 has 11 residues.

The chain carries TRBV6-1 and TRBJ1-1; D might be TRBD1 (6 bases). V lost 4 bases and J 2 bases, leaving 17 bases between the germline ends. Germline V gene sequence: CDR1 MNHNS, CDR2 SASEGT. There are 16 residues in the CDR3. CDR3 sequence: CASSADRRRLNTEAFF. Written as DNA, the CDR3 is TGTGCCAGCAGTGCAGACAGGCGGCGGTTAAACACTGAAGCTTTCTTT.

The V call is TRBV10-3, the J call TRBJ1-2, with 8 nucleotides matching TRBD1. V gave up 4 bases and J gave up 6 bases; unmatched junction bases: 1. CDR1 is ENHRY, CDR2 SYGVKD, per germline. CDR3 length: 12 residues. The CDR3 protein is CAISGTGNGYTF. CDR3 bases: TGTGCCATCAGTGGGACAGGGAATGGCTACACCTTC.

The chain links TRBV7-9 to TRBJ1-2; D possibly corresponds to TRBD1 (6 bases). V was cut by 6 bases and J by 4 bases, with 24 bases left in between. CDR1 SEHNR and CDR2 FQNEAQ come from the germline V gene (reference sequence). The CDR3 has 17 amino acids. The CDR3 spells CASRRIEGGNGGYGYTF. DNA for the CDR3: TGTGCCAGCAGGCGCATCGAGGGGGGGAACGGGGGCTATGGCTACACCTTC.

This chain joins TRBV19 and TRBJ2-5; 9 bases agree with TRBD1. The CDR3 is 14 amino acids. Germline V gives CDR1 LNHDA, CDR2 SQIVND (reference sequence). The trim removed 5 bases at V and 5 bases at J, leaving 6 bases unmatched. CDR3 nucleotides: TGTGCCAGTAGTCCATCCGGGACAGGGGAGACCCAGTACTTC. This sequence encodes CASSPSGTGETQYF.